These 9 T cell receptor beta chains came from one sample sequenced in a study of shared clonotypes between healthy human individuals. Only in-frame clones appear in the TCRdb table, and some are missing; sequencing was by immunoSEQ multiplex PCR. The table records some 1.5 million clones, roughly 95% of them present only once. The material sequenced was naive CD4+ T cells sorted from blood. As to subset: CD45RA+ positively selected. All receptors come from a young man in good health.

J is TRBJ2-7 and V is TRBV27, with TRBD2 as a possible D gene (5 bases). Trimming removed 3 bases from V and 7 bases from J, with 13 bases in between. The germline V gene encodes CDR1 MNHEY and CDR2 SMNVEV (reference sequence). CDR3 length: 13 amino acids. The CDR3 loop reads CASSFLAGGEQYF. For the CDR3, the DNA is TGTGCCAGCAGTTTCTTGGCAGGAGGTGAGCAGTACTTC.

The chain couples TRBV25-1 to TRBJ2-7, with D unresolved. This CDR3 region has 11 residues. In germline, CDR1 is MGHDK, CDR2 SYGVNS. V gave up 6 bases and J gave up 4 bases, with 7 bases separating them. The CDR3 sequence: CASRTVYEQYF. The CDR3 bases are TGTGCCAGCAGGACCGTTTACGAGCAGTACTTC.

The DNA for the CDR3 is TGCAGCGCCAGGACCGGGTCCAATGAGCAGTTCTTC. Encoded protein: CSARTGSNEQFF. V gene TRBV29-1 combines with J gene TRBJ2-1; D not certain. The CDR3 runs 12 residues. The V gene lost 7 bases and the J gene lost 6 bases, with 13 bases spanning the gap. In germline, CDR1 is SQVTM, CDR2 ANQGSEA.

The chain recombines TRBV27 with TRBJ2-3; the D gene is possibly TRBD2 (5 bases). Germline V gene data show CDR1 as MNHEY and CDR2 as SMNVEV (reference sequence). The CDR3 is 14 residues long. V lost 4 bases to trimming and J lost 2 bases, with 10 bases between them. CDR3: CASSSGLSTDTQYF. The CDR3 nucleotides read TGTGCCAGCAGTTCCGGACTCTCCACAGATACGCAGTATTTT.

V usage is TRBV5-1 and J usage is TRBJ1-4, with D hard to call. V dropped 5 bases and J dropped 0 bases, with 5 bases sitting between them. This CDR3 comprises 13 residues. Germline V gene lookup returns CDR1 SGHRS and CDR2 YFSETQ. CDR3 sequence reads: CASRTATNEKLFF. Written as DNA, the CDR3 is TGCGCCAGCAGGACTGCAACTAATGAAAAACTGTTTTTT.

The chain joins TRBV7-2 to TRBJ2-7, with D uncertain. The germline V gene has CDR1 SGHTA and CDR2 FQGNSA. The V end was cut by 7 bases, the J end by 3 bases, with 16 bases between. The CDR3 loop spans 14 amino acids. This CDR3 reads CASTRDQLDYEQYF. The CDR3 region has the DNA TGTGCCAGCACCCGAGATCAGCTGGACTACGAGCAGTACTTC. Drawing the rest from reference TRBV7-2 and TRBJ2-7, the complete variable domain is GAGVSQSPSNKVTEKGKDVELRCDPISGHTALYWYRQSLGQGLEFLIYFQGNSAPDKSGLPSDRFSAERTGGSVSTLTIQRTQQEDSAVYLCASTRDQLDYEQYFGPGTRLTVT.

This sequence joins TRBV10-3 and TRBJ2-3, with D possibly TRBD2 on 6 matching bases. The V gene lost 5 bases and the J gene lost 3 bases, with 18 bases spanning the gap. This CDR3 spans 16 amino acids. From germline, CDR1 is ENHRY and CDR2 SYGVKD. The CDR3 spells CAISRNVAEGTDTQYF. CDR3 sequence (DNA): TGTGCCATCAGTAGGAATGTAGCGGAGGGGACAGATACGCAGTATTTT.

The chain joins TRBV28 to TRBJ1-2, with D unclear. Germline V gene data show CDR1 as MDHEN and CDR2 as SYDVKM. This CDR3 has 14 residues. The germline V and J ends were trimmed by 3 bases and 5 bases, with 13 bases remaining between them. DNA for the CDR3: TGTGCCAGCAGTTTCAAGGGTTTTCGGTATGGCTACACCTTC. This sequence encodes CASSFKGFRYGYTF.

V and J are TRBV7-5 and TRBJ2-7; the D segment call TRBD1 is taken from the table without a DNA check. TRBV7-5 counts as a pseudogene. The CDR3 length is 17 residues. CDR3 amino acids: CVRSPPRDRVVSYEQYF. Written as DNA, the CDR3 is TGTGTCAGAAGCCCGCCCCGGGACAGGGTTGTGTCCTACGAGCAGTACTTC.